This record concerns one T cell receptor (beta chain) sequence. This sample was included in a study of OX40 agonist ivuxolimab in advanced cancers. Produced via immunoSEQ multiplex PCR; TCRdb's table is partial and in-frame only. The table shows fewer than 80,000 clones, with just under 85% occurring only once. The V segment lost 9 bases and the J segment 2 bases; nucleotides outside the gene matches: 7. The V gene's germline CDR1 is SNHLY and CDR2 FYNNEI. This CDR3 has 14 amino acids. The receptor's source is an adult with an advanced solid tumor such as melanoma, head and neck, liver or kidney cancer. Sequencing used CD4+ or CD8+ T cells sorted from blood, obtained in a trial of the OX40 agonist ivuxolimab. J is TRBJ2-7 and V is TRBV2; 10 bases are a match to TRBD2. The CDR3 sequence: CASLAGGTPYEQYF. In DNA form, the CDR3 reads TGTGCCAGTTTAGCGGGGGGCACACCCTACGAGCAGTACTTC.